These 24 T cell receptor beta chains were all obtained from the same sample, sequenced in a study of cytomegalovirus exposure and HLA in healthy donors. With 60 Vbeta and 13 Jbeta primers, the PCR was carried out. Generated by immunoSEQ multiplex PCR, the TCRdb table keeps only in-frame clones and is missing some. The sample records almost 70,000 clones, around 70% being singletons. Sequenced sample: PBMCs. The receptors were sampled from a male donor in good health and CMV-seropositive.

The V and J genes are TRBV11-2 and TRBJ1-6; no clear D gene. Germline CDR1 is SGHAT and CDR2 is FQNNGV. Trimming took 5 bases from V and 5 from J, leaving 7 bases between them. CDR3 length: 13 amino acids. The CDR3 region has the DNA TGTGCCAGCAGCCCTATAGATAATTCACCCCTCCACTTT. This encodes CASSPIDNSPLHF.

Here the CDR3 reads CASSRSSGDNEQFF. The CDR3, as DNA: TGTGCCAGCAGCCGATCCAGCGGGGACAATGAGCAGTTCTTC. This chain uses TRBV7-2 with TRBJ2-1, with 7 bases matching TRBD2. Germline lookup yields CDR1 SGHTA and CDR2 FQGNSA. CDR3 size: 14 residues. With 5 bases clipped from V and 5 bases from J, the junction kept 6 bases outside the gene matches.

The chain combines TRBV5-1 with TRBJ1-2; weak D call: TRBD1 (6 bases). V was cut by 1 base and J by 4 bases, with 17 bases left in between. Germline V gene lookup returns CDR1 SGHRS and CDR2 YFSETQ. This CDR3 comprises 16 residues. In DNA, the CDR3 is TGCGCCAGCAGCTTGAACTCTGCGGGGGCAGTCTATGGCTACACCTTC. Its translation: CASSLNSAGAVYGYTF.

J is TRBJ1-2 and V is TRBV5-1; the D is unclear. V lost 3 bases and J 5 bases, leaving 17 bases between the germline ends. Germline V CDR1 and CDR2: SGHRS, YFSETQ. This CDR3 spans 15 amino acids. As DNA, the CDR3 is TGCGCCAGCAGCTCGGACTCCCCAGCGGTTTATGGCTACACCTTC. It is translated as CASSSDSPAVYGYTF.

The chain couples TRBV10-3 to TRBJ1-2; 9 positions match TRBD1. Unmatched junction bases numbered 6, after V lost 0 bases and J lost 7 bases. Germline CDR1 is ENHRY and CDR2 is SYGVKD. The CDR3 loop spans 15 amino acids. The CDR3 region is CAISESDRGASGYTF. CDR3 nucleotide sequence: TGTGCCATCAGTGAGTCGGACAGGGGCGCCTCTGGCTACACCTTC.

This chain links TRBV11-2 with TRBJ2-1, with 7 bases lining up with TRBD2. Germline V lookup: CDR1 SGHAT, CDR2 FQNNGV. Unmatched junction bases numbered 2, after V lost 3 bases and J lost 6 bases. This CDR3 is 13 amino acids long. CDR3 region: CASSLGLSNEQFF. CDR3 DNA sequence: TGTGCCAGCAGCTTGGGACTATCCAATGAGCAGTTCTTC.

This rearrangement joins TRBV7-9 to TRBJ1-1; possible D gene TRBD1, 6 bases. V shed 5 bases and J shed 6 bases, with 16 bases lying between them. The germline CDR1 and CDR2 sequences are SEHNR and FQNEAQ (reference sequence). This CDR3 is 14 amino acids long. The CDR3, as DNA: TGTGCCAGCAGCCCCCCCTGGGAGGGGGCTGAAGCTTTCTTT. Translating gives CASSPPWEGAEAFF. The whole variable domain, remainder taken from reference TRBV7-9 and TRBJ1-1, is DTGVSQNPRHKITKRGQNVTFRCDPISEHNRLYWYRQTLGQGPEFLTYFQNEAQLEKSRLLSDRFSAERPKGSFSTLEIQRTEQGDSAMYLCASSPPWEGAEAFFGQGTRLTVV.

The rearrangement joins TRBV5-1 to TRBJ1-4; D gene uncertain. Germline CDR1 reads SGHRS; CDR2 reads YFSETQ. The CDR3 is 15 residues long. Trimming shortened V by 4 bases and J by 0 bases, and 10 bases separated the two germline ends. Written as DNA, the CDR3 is TGCGCCAGCAGCGCTCCGGGTGCAACTAATGAAAAACTGTTTTTT. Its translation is CASSAPGATNEKLFF.

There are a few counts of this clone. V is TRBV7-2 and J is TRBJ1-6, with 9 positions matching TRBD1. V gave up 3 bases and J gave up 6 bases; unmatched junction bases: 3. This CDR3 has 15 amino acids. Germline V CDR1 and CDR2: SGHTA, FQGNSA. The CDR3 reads CASSLGTGTNSPLHF. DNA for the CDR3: TGTGCCAGCAGCTTGGGGACAGGGACTAATTCACCCCTCCACTTT.

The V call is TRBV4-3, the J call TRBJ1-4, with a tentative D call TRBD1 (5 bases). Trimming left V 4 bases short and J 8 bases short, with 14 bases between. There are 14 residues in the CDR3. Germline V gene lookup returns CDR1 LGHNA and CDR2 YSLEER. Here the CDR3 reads CASSLQGTKEKLFF. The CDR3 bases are TGCGCCAGCAGCCTCCAGGGTACGAAAGAAAAACTGTTTTTT.

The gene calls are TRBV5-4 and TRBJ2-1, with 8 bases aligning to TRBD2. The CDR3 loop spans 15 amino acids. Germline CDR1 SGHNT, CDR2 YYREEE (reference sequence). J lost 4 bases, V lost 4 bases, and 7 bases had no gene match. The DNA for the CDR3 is TGTGCCAGCAGCCTAGGACTAGCCGAATACAATGAGCAGTTCTTC. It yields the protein CASSLGLAEYNEQFF.

CDR3 region: CASEAGSEQFF. The CDR3 nucleotides are TGTGCCAGCGAGGCGGGAAGTGAGCAGTTCTTC. The chain employs TRBV6-1 and TRBJ2-1; D might be TRBD2 (6 bases). CDR3 length: 11 residues. Germline lookup yields CDR1 MNHNS and CDR2 SASEGT. Deletions cut 8 bases from V and 9 bases from J, with 11 bases between.

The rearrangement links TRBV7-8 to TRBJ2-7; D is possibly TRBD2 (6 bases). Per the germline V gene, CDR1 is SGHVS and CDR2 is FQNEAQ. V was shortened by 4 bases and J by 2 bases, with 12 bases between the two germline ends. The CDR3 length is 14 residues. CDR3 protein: CASSSPGRPYEQYF. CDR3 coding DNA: TGTGCCAGCAGCTCCCCCGGGAGACCCTACGAGCAGTACTTC.

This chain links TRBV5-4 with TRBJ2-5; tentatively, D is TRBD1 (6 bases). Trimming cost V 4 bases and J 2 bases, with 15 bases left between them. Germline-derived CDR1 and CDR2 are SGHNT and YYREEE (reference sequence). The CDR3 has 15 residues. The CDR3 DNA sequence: TGTGCCAGCAGCCCGACCCCGACAGGACAAGAGACCCAGTACTTC. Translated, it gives CASSPTPTGQETQYF.

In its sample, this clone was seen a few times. In DNA form, the CDR3 reads TGTGCCAGCAGCTTATTCCCGACCGGGGAGCTGTTTTTT. Amino acid sequence: CASSLFPTGELFF. V is TRBV7-9 and J is TRBJ2-2; no reliable D call. The CDR3 sequence is 13 residues long. Looked up from germline, CDR1 is SEHNR and CDR2 is FQNEAQ (reference sequence). With 2 bases removed from V and 5 bases from J, the gap between germline ends came to 6 bases.

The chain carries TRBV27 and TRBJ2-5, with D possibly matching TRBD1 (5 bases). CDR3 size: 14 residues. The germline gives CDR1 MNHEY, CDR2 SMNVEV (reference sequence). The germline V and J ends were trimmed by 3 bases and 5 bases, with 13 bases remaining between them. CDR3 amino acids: CASSFLGEGETQYF. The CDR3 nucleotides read TGTGCCAGCAGTTTTCTAGGGGAAGGGGAGACCCAGTACTTC.

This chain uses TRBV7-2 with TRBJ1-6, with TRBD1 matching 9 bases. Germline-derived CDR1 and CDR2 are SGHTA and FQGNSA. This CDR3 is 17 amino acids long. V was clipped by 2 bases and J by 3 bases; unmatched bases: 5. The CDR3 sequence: CASSLKMTGGYNSPLHF. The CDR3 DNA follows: TGTGCCAGCAGCTTAAAAATGACAGGGGGCTATAATTCACCCCTCCACTTT. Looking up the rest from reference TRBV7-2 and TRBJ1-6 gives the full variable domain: GAGVSQSPSNKVTEKGKDVELRCDPISGHTALYWYRQSLGQGLEFLIYFQGNSAPDKSGLPSDRFSAERTGGSVSTLTIQRTQQEDSAVYLCASSLKMTGGYNSPLHFGNGTRLTVT.

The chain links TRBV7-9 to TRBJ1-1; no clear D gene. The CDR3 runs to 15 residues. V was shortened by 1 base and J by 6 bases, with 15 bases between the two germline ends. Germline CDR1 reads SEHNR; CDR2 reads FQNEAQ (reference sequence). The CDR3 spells CASSLETGMSAEAFF. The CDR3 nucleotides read TGTGCCAGCAGCTTAGAAACGGGGATGAGCGCTGAAGCTTTCTTT.

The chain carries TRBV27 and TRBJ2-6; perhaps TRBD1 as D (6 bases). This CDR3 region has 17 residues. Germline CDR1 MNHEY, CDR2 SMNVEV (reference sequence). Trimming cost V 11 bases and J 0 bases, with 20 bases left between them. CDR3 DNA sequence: TGTGCCGCGGGTAAGGCAGGGGCAAGCTCTGGGGCCAACGTCCTGACTTTC. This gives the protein CAAGKAGASSGANVLTF.

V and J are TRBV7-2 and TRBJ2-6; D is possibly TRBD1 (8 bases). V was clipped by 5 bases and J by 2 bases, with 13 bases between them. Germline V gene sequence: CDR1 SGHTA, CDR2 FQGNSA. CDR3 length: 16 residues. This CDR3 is CASSNTGGAGANVLTF. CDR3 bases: TGTGCCAGCAGCAATACAGGGGGGGCTGGGGCCAACGTCCTGACTTTC.

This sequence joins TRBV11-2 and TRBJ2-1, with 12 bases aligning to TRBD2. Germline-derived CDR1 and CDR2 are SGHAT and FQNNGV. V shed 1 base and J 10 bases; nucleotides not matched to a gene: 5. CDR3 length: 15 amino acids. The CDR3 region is CASSLGTSGEYEQFF. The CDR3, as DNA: TGTGCCAGCAGCTTAGGGACTAGCGGGGAATACGAGCAGTTCTTC.

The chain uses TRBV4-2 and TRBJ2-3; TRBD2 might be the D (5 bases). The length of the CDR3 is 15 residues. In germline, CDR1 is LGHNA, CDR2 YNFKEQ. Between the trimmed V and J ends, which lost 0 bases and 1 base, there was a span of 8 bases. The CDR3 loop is CASSQDGRGTDTQYF. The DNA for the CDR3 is TGTGCCAGCAGCCAAGACGGGCGGGGCACAGATACGCAGTATTTT.

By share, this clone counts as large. The chain's CDR3 is CASSSTGPSYNEQFF. The CDR3 nucleotides are TGTGCCAGCAGCTCCACAGGTCCCTCCTACAATGAGCAGTTCTTC. The gene calls are TRBV13 and TRBJ2-1, with D tentatively TRBD1 (5 bases). Germline assignment: CDR1 PRHDT and CDR2 FYEKMQ (reference sequence). V was pared by 4 bases and J by 0 bases, with 10 bases between. The length of the CDR3 is 15 residues.

Written as DNA, the CDR3 is TGCGCCAGCAGCCACCAGTCCCAGCATTTT. Its translation: CASSHQSQHF. The J gene is TRBJ1-5, the V gene TRBV4-1; D call uncertain. The ends were cut back, 3 bases at V and 11 bases at J, with 5 bases in the middle. This CDR3 region has 10 residues. Germline assignment: CDR1 MGHRA and CDR2 YSYEKL.